This T cell receptor beta chain was found in a study of blood T cell repertoires in COVID-19 (dated by TCRdb to about 2020). The study in broad terms: Samples from collaborators originated in the United States, Italy and Spain and spanned both the acute and convalescent phases of COVID-19. The material from the prospective study consisted of cDNA or gDNA derived from T cells, B-cell-depleted T cells, or PBMCs. The dataset comprised deeply sampled blood TCRbeta repertoires from subjects exposed to, actively infected with, or recovered from COVID-19. The repertoires were made available in a free public database intended to serve as a resource for research on the immune response to SARS-CoV-2. Samples came from the ongoing ImmuneRACE study (first 160 participants) plus 1,254 subjects from 6 global collaborators. Sample metadata almost always included a de-identified subject ID, COVID-19 status, age in years and sex. Where HLA class I and class II types were available, the types were taken from metadata supplied by the sample provider, not from assay-based typing.

V is pared back by 4 bases and J by 0 bases, with 16 bases lying between the germline termini. From a lookup of the germline V gene, CDR1 and CDR2 are SGHTA and FQGNSA. Taken from cysteine to phenylalanine, the CDR3 has 17 residues. Just the 51-base CDR3 DNA is kept, in frame starting at base 1. A note on this clone: Its recognized antigen is unknown. Base qualities are not at hand, and no much larger clone is one base apart.

Whole blood was collected in K2EDTA tubes by collaborating institutions according to the institutions' own protocols. For TCRbeta analysis, collaborators shipped samples in one of three forms: frozen whole blood, isolated PBMCs, or DNA extracted from either of those sample types. What the work shows at the level of the full study, not this receptor alone: The amount of clinical and demographic metadata varied by source and participant and was provided uncurated.

TCRbeta CDR3 regions were amplified from genomic DNA by means of the immunoSEQ Assay, a bias-controlled multiplex PCR. On the study's bioinformatics: The number of nucleated cells in each sample was estimated from the amplification of reference gene primers within the assay. Sequence reads were collapsed and filtered to measure the absolute abundance of every unique TCRbeta CDR3 rearrangement. Productive Simpson clonality was computed per sample as the square root of Simpson's diversity index over productive rearrangements. TCRdb limited this immuneACCESS table to in-frame rearrangements with V and J called. A share of clones is missing; checked studies link under half to unresolved V genes, and the rest is unexplained. V and J calls and clone size are copied from that table; D and trimming were computed from the DNA. In all, the sample holds around 280,000 clones, and around 87% of those were seen once. 1% to 1.5% of the sample belongs to the ten largest clones.

What was sequenced was peripheral blood. This sequence was found in a man aged 65-85 years with acute or convalescent COVID-19. This sequence uses TRBV7-2 and TRBJ2-1; the D segment could be TRBD1, given 5 matching bases. The CDR3 loop reads CASSSPIRQTSYNEQFF. The nucleotides read TGTGCCAGCAGCTCCCCGATTCGACAGACCTCCTACAATGAGCAGTTCTTC.